A selection of T cell receptor beta chains follows, all from one sample in a study of T-cell memory formation after mild COVID-19. TCRdb reanalysed the 5' RACE reads using MiXCR and keeps one entry per CDR3 protein. The sample shows 350,000 to 500,000 distinct CDR3 sequences, more than 20% of them seen only once. Sequenced sample: PBMCs or a T cell subset sorted from them (not recorded which). Receptors were obtained from an adult woman who had mild COVID-19 (a few samples of this study predate the infection). Cell type and time point are not known. The CDR3 runs from the conserved cysteine through the conserved F or W. A D gene is named only where the DNA matches it firmly. A row's size may be missing; if present it is once, few, many or a size class.

few,TRBJ2-7,-,TRBV29-1,CSVGRTAQGYEQYF,TGCAGCGTCGGCCGGACAGCGCAAGGTTACGAGCAGTACTTC
-,TRBJ2-1,-,TRBV7-9,CASSMGPLYEQFF,TGTGCCAGCAGCATGGGACCCTTATATGAGCAGTTCTTC
-,TRBJ2-7,TRBD1,TRBV19,CASSISGTGLYEQYF,TGTGCCAGTAGTATCTCGGGGACAGGTCTCTACGAGCAGTACTTC
-,TRBJ2-5,-,TRBV5-1,CASNLGTQETQYF,TGCGCCAGCAACTTGGGGACCCAAGAGACCCAGTACTTC
few,TRBJ2-4,-,TRBV20-1,CSARRLGDAGPNIQYF,TGCAGTGCTAGACGATTGGGCGACGCCGGCCCTAACATTCAGTACTTC
few,TRBJ2-3,-,TRBV5-1,CASSDGDFLVDTQYF,TGCGCCAGCAGCGACGGGGATTTTCTTGTCGATACGCAGTATTTT
many,TRBJ2-3,-,TRBV4-1,CASSQEVGRTDTQYF,TGCGCCAGCAGCCAAGAGGTGGGGAGGACAGATACGCAGTATTTT
many,TRBJ2-6,TRBD1,TRBV18,CASSLKTGGSSGANVLTF,TGTGCCAGCTCACTTAAGACAGGGGGAAGCTCTGGGGCCAACGTCCTGACTTTC
few,TRBJ1-5,-,TRBV19,CASSIEEDQPQHF,TGTGCCAGTAGTATAGAGGAAGATCAGCCCCAGCATTTT
many,TRBJ2-1,TRBD2,TRBV30,CAWSVIRGGSNEQFF,TGTGCCTGGAGTGTAATCCGGGGGGGAAGCAATGAGCAGTTCTTC
-,TRBJ1-1,-,TRBV3-1,CASSQERNAEAFF,TGTGCCAGCAGCCAAGAGAGGAACGCTGAAGCTTTCTTT
-,TRBJ2-5,-,TRBV23-1,CASSRDGTNSETQYF,TGCGCCAGCAGCCGGGACGGAACTAACTCGGAGACCCAGTACTTC
-,TRBJ2-7,-,TRBV11-2,CASSSRRSGTGAYEQYF,TGTGCCAGCAGCTCCCGACGATCCGGGACCGGGGCCTACGAGCAGTACTTC
-,TRBJ2-3,-,TRBV20-1,CSAREGGDTQYF,TGCAGTGCTAGAGAGGGAGGAGATACGCAGTATTTT
-,TRBJ2-2,-,TRBV6-6,CASSQTGELFF,TGTGCCAGCAGTCAAACCGGGGAGCTGTTTTTT
few,TRBJ2-3,-,TRBV7-2,CASAVQGPDTQYF,TGTGCCAGCGCCGTCCAAGGTCCGGATACGCAGTATTTT
-,TRBJ2-7,TRBD2,TRBV20-1,CSASPRILLAGAAEQYF,TGCAGTGCTAGTCCCCGAATTCTGCTGGCGGGAGCGGCGGAGCAGTACTTC
-,TRBJ2-1,TRBD2,TRBV7-9,CASSLLAGPEFNEQFF,TGTGCCAGCAGCTTACTAGCGGGACCAGAATTCAATGAGCAGTTCTTC
-,TRBJ1-1,-,TRBV6-5,CASSSGYPGWAFF,TGTGCCAGCAGTTCAGGGTATCCCGGGTGGGCTTTCTTT
few,TRBJ2-5,TRBD1,TRBV12-3/TRBV12-4,CASSSGTALQETQYF,TGTGCCAGCAGTTCCGGGACAGCCTTACAAGAGACCCAGTACTTC
-,TRBJ2-7,-,TRBV6-1,CASSVRGSYEQYF,TGTGCCAGCAGTGTGAGGGGGTCCTACGAGCAGTACTTC
-,TRBJ2-6,-,TRBV4-1,CASSQGWGLGANVLTF,TGCGCCAGCAGCCAAGGGTGGGGGCTTGGGGCCAACGTCCTGACTTTC
-,TRBJ2-3,-,TRBV4-1,CASSQQPGQSTDTQYF,TGCGCCAGCAGCCAACAACCCGGACAAAGCACAGATACGCAGTATTTT
-,TRBJ2-1,-,TRBV19,CASSILGGGKNEQFF,TGTGCCAGTAGTATCCTAGGAGGGGGTAAGAATGAGCAGTTCTTC
few,TRBJ2-2,-,TRBV7-9,CASSPIMGANTGELFF,TGTGCCAGCAGCCCCATTATGGGGGCCAACACCGGGGAGCTGTTTTTT
few,TRBJ1-6,TRBD1,TRBV20-1,CSARDGTGVYSPLHF,TGCAGTGCTAGAGACGGGACAGGGGTGTACTCACCCCTCCACTTT
few,TRBJ1-2,-,TRBV10-3,CAIMGSIGYTF,TGTGCCATCATGGGCAGCATTGGCTACACCTTC
-,TRBJ2-1,-,TRBV4-3,CASSQEGHQADGEQFF,TGCGCCAGCAGCCAAGAGGGACATCAGGCAGACGGTGAGCAGTTCTTC
-,TRBJ2-7,TRBD2,TRBV6-5,CATAGGASYEQYF,TGTGCCACCGCGGGGGGCGCCTCCTACGAGCAGTACTTC
few,TRBJ2-1,-,TRBV7-2,CASSKGPSGEQFF,TGTGCCAGCAGCAAGGGCCCTAGTGGAGAGCAGTTCTTC
-,TRBJ2-1,TRBD2,TRBV18,CASSPPPLAGGLKQFF,TGTGCCAGCTCACCACCTCCCCTAGCGGGGGGCCTGAAACAGTTCTTC
few,TRBJ1-1,-,TRBV6-5,CASSVARNTEAFF,TGTGCCAGCAGTGTGGCTCGCAACACTGAAGCTTTCTTT
-,TRBJ1-1,-,TRBV6-5,CASSTRNTEAFF,TGTGCCAGCAGTACGAGAAACACTGAAGCTTTCTTT
many,TRBJ1-1,-,TRBV20-1,CSARGPDTEAFF,TGCAGTGCTAGAGGTCCGGACACTGAAGCTTTCTTT
-,TRBJ1-2,-,TRBV12-3/TRBV12-4,CASSLDWGRGYGYTF,TGTGCCAGCAGTTTGGATTGGGGGCGCGGCTATGGCTACACCTTC
-,TRBJ2-7,-,TRBV20-1,CSARGDRSRSYEQYF,TGCAGTGCTAGAGGTGACAGAAGCCGCTCCTACGAGCAGTACTTC
-,TRBJ2-2,-,TRBV19,CASSEAGETGELFF,TGTGCCAGTAGTGAGGCAGGGGAGACCGGGGAGCTGTTTTTT
-,TRBJ2-7,-,TRBV2,CASKGDREQYF,TGTGCCAGCAAAGGGGACCGTGAGCAGTACTTC
-,TRBJ2-2,TRBD1,TRBV25-1,CASSGRDRVRYTGELFF,TGTGCCAGCAGTGGCCGGGACAGGGTTAGATACACCGGGGAGCTGTTTTTT
few,TRBJ2-1,-,TRBV3-1,CASSQDRSYNEQFF,TGTGCCAGCAGCCAAGATCGGAGCTACAATGAGCAGTTCTTC
many,TRBJ2-2,-,TRBV7-6,CASSFGGELFF,TGTGCCAGCAGTTTTGGCGGGGAGCTGTTTTTT
-,TRBJ2-5,-,TRBV20-1,CSAQGRETQYF,TGCAGTGCCCAAGGCCGGGAGACCCAGTACTTC
many,TRBJ1-6,-,TRBV5-1,CASSLAAGNTSPLHF,TGCGCCAGCAGCTTGGCGGCAGGGAATACTTCACCCCTCCACTTT
few,TRBJ1-1,-,TRBV7-9,CASSPRGSEAFF,TGTGCCAGCAGCCCCCGTGGCAGTGAAGCTTTCTTT
-,TRBJ2-1,-,TRBV7-9,CATSFRGLTSYNEQFF,TGTGCCACCTCTTTCCGGGGGCTAACCTCCTACAATGAGCAGTTCTTC
-,TRBJ2-3,TRBD1,TRBV12-3/TRBV12-4,CASSFRQGATDTQYF,TGTGCCAGCAGTTTCCGACAGGGGGCAACAGATACGCAGTATTTT